Listed below are T cell receptor beta chains from one sample, sequenced in a study of T cell repertoires in cytomegalovirus infection. TCRdb reprocessed the reads with MiXCR, giving one entry per CDR3 protein. Counted here are roughly 700,000 distinct CDR3 sequences, roughly 36% occurring once; the ten biggest clones make up roughly 18%. These TCRs' antigens remain unknown. Sequences were derived from cultured PBMCs, sampled from culture after CMV antigen stimulation. The receptors were gathered from a human donor in good health (CMV status not recorded). Some clones in this sample may be carry-over from other donors' samples. Both conserved end residues are part of each CDR3. Fields, in order: clone size, J gene, V gene, D gene, CDR3 protein, CDR3 DNA. D genes are given only for firm matches. Where a row states a size, it is once, few, many or the class of an expanded clone; other rows omit it.

NA	TRBJ1-2	TRBV15	NA	CATSRSMGGYTF	TGTGCCACCAGCAGGTCGATGGGTGGCTACACCTTC
few	TRBJ2-1	TRBV7-8	TRBD2	CASSLGTRMWKSTYNEQFF	TGTGCCAGCAGCTTAGGGACTAGAATGTGGAAATCAACGTACAATGAGCAGTTCTTC
few	TRBJ2-3	TRBV24-1	NA	CATSDPTDTQYF	TGTGCCACCAGTGATCCCACAGATACGCAGTATTTT
many	TRBJ1-2	TRBV7-8	TRBD1	CASSPLDRGTNYGYTF	TGTGCCAGCAGCCCACTCGACAGGGGCACTAACTATGGCTACACCTTC
few	TRBJ2-7	TRBV7-2	NA	CASIRQGGYEQYF	TGTGCCAGCATCCGTCAGGGGGGCTACGAGCAGTACTTC
NA	TRBJ2-1	TRBV18	NA	CASSPRTSRDEQFF	TGTGCCAGCTCACCTCGGACAAGCCGCGATGAGCAGTTCTTC
NA	TRBJ1-2	TRBV2	NA	CASSEAQGSGYTF	TGTGCCAGCAGTGAAGCGCAGGGCAGTGGCTACACCTTC
NA	TRBJ2-3	TRBV7-9	TRBD2	CASSLTSGSVNTQYF	TGTGCCAGCAGCTTAACTAGCGGGAGTGTGAATACGCAGTATTTT
NA	TRBJ2-1	TRBV11-2	TRBD2	CASSAWGGSYNEQFF	TGTGCCAGCAGCGCCTGGGGGGGGTCCTACAATGAGCAGTTCTTC
NA	TRBJ2-7	TRBV12-3/TRBV12-4	NA	CASSLFQTSSTYEQYF	TGTGCCAGCAGTTTATTCCAGACTTCGTCAACCTACGAGCAGTACTTC